The source of this T cell receptor (beta chain) is a study of patients and donors after allogeneic stem cell transplantation. Each CDR3 protein gets one entry after TCRdb re-called the RT-PCR reads with MiXCR. The sample records 100,000 to 130,000 distinct CDR3 sequences, 35% being singletons. This clonotype was counted at least ten times. Germline V lookup: CDR1 DFQATT, CDR2 SNEGSKA (reference sequence). Trimming removed 6 bases at V and 2 bases at J, with 14 bases between. The length of the CDR3 is 14 residues. The clonotype originates from a human donor who was either an allogeneic HSCT recipient or a stem cell or donor lymphocyte infusion donor (not recorded which). It is not recorded whose cells these are; they may come from a transplant donor. The sample was blood, either unsorted or a sorted T cell fraction (not recorded which). The V and J genes are TRBV20-1 and TRBJ1-5, with TRBD1 as a possible D gene (6 bases). The CDR3 protein is CSAPGRGGNQPQHF. CDR3 DNA sequence: TGCAGTGCCCCCGGCAGGGGCGGCAATCAGCCCCAGCATTTT.